This entry lists 14 T cell receptor beta chains sequenced from one sample in a study of regulatory T cells in long-lasting Graves disease (dated by TCRdb to the early 2020s). Library generation was performed with multiplex PCR. Sequencing instrument: Illumina HiSeq 4000. iRepertoire HTBI primers and Arm-PCR amplification of CDR3 regions were used to construct TCR beta libraries. TCRdb reanalyzed the raw reads on its own, using fastp at Q25 for trimming and MiXCR for clone calling, and kept in-frame beta chains. CDR3 protein duplicates are merged, each entry listing the most common genes and DNA. The sample table records about 450,000 distinct CDR3 sequences; about a sixth of these occur just once. Of the sample, 9.5% to 12% falls within the top ten clones. The time point label, read with the paper, signifies: newly diagnosed GD, antithyroid drugs for less than 3 months. For both TCR sequencing and RNA sequencing, RNA was extracted from PBMCs in TRIzol.

The data were also submitted as part of a second study, on T cells in Graves' hyperthyroidism and ophthalmopathy.

The specimen comprised peripheral blood mononuclear cells (PBMCs), sampled at new diagnosis, from a patient treated with antithyroid drugs. The receptors were sampled from a woman under 40 with Graves disease. Donor details come from another sample of the same person, matched by shared clones.

Many counts were recorded for this clonotype. The V and J genes are TRBV7-8 and TRBJ2-1; TRBD1 might be the D (5 bases). Trimming pared 5 bases from V and 9 bases from J, leaving 14 bases between. This CDR3 has 13 amino acids. Germline V gene lookup returns CDR1 SGHVS and CDR2 FQNEAQ. The CDR3 here is CASSPMTVTEQFF. CDR3 coding DNA: TGTGCCAGCAGCCCGATGACAGTGACTGAGCAGTTCTTC.

This clonotype was seen repeatedly, ten times or more. The V gene is TRBV28, the J gene TRBJ1-2, with D unclear. The germline V gene encodes CDR1 MDHEN and CDR2 SYDVKM. V was shortened by 5 bases and J by 7 bases, with 20 bases between the two germline ends. The length of the CDR3 is 15 residues. The CDR3 loop reads CASSPTAREARGYTF. CDR3 DNA sequence: TGTGCCAGCAGTCCCACGGCCCGTGAGGCCCGTGGCTACACCTTC.

This clonotype turned up a few times. The chain recombines TRBV29-1 with TRBJ2-7; no firm D call. V was shortened by 4 bases and J by 2 bases, with 15 bases between the two germline ends. Germline CDR1 is SQVTM and CDR2 is ANQGSEA. This CDR3 comprises 14 residues. CDR3 sequence: CSVVFKDGTYEQYF. The CDR3 DNA follows: TGCAGCGTTGTATTTAAGGACGGCACCTACGAGCAGTACTTC.

Ten or more counts support this clonotype. The chain couples TRBV20-1 to TRBJ1-4; 10 bases align to TRBD1. The CDR3 is 14 residues long. The germline gives CDR1 DFQATT, CDR2 SNEGSKA (reference sequence). J gave up 8 bases and V 3 bases, and 6 bases lay outside the gene matches. The CDR3 sequence is CSARGWTGGEKLFF. CDR3 coding DNA: TGCAGTGCTAGGGGCTGGACAGGGGGGGAAAAACTGTTTTTT.

At least ten counts were recorded for this clonotype. The chain is built from TRBV6-5 and TRBJ1-1, with D possibly matching TRBD1 (5 bases). The CDR3 has 13 amino acids. The germline V gene has CDR1 MNHEY and CDR2 SVGAGI. Trimming shortened V by 2 bases and J by 6 bases, and 10 bases separated the two germline ends. The DNA of the CDR3 is TGTGCCAGCAGTTACGATTGGGGGTCTGAAGCTTTCTTT. Protein: CASSYDWGSEAFF.

This clonotype was found many times. The chain uses TRBV3-1 and TRBJ1-6; D may be TRBD1 (6 bases). The CDR3 runs 15 residues. The V end lost 4 bases, the J end lost 7 bases, and 14 bases lay between the germline ends. Germline CDR1 reads LGHDT; CDR2 reads YNNKEL (reference sequence). CDR3 sequence reads: CASSPHRESNSPLHF. DNA of the CDR3: TGTGCCAGCAGCCCTCACAGGGAATCGAATTCACCCCTCCACTTT. Together with reference TRBV3-1 and TRBJ1-6, the CDR3 gives the full variable domain: DTAVSQTPKYLVTQMGNDKSIKCEQNLGHDTMYWYKQDSKKFLKIMFSYNNKELIINETVPNRFSPKSPDKAHLNLHINSLELGDSAVYFCASSPHRESNSPLHFGNGTRLTVT.

This clonotype was counted a few times. The chain has TRBV14 and TRBJ2-1; TRBD2 is a possible D gene (5 bases). Trimming stripped 0 bases from V and 9 bases from J, with 18 bases between. Germline V CDR1 and CDR2: SGHDN, FVKESK. The CDR3 consists of 16 residues. CDR3 protein: CASSQDLAGYSGEQFF. CDR3 coding DNA: TGTGCCAGCAGCCAAGATCTCGCGGGCTACTCGGGTGAGCAGTTCTTC.

This clonotype was counted ten times or more. This chain uses TRBV15 with TRBJ1-1, with TRBD1 matching over 10 bases. Unmatched junction bases numbered 8, after V lost 1 base and J lost 6 bases. The CDR3 covers 16 residues. CDR1 and CDR2 from the germline V gene are LNHNV and YYDKDF (reference sequence). The CDR3 DNA reads TGTGCCACCAGCAGAGCCTCGGGACAGGGGTCTCCTGAAGCTTTCTTT. Its translation: CATSRASGQGSPEAFF.

CDR3 sequence (DNA): TGTGCCAGCAGCGACCAACAAGCGGGAGCAGCAGATACGCAGTATTTT. Its translation is CASSDQQAGAADTQYF. The chain uses TRBV7-3 and TRBJ2-3; 8 nucleotides agree with TRBD2. The CDR3 runs to 16 residues. With V trimmed by 5 bases and J by 4 bases, 11 bases remained unmatched. CDR1 is SGHTA and CDR2 is FQGTGA in the germline V gene.

Note on this clonotype: Its ends do not fully match the called genes, so a read error is possible. The chain combines TRBV28 with TRBJ2-7; 10 bases are a match to TRBD2. Germline values: CDR1 MDHEN, CDR2 SYDVKM. This CDR3 is built from 13 residues. DNA for the CDR3: TGTGCCAGCAGGCTAGCGGGAGTCTACGAGCGGTACTTC. Amino acids: CASRLAGVYERYF.

This clonotype has ten or more counts. This chain joins TRBV24-1 and TRBJ2-1, with 10 bases fitting TRBD2. Germline CDR1 is KGHDR and CDR2 is SFDVKD. V lost 3 bases to trimming and J lost 8 bases; unmatched junction nucleotides: 6. CDR3 length: 15 residues. Here the CDR3 reads CATSDRSSGRHEQFF. The CDR3 DNA is TGTGCCACCAGTGATCGATCTAGCGGGAGACATGAGCAGTTCTTC.

This chain joins TRBV29-1 and TRBJ2-2; D unresolved. The CDR3 extends over 12 amino acids. The ends were cut back, 4 bases at V and 3 bases at J, with 6 bases in the middle. Germline V gene lookup returns CDR1 SQVTM and CDR2 ANQGSEA. CDR3 sequence reads: CSVGVYTGELFF. In DNA form, the CDR3 reads TGCAGCGTTGGGGTTTACACCGGGGAGCTGTTTTTT.

This chain joins TRBV10-2 and TRBJ1-1, with D possibly TRBD1 on 6 matching bases. This CDR3 spans 14 amino acids. Trimming pared 2 bases from V and 3 bases from J, leaving 10 bases between. CDR1 and CDR2 from the germline V gene are WSHSY and SAAADI. This chain's CDR3 is CASSERGGYTEAFF. CDR3 nucleotide sequence: TGCGCCAGCAGTGAGAGAGGGGGATACACTGAAGCTTTCTTT.

The V call is TRBV2, the J call TRBJ1-2; 10 bases match TRBD1. Germline V gene sequence: CDR1 SNHLY, CDR2 FYNNEI. CDR3 length: 15 residues. With 5 bases clipped from V and 7 bases from J, the junction kept 10 bases outside the gene matches. The CDR3 here is CASSLSGTGDSGYTF. The CDR3 DNA follows: TGTGCCAGCAGTTTATCCGGGACAGGGGACTCTGGCTACACCTTC. The complete variable domain, with remaining parts taken from reference TRBV2 and TRBJ1-2, reads EPEVTQTPSHQVTQMGQEVILRCVPISNHLYFYWYRQILGQKVEFLVSFYNNEISEKSEIFDDQFSVERPDGSNFTLKIRSTKLEDSAMYFCASSLSGTGDSGYTFGSGTRLTVV.